The rows below give T cell receptor beta chains drawn from one sample of a study of T-cell memory formation after mild COVID-19. TCRdb redid the calling of the 5' RACE reads with MiXCR, one entry per CDR3 protein. The sample includes about 560,000 distinct CDR3 sequences, 18% seen only once; the top ten take 12%. The sample taken for sequencing was PBMCs or a T cell subset sorted from them (not recorded which). These receptors came from an adult woman who had mild COVID-19 (a few samples of this study predate the infection). Cell type and time point are not known. CDR3s include the opening cysteine and the closing phenylalanine or tryptophan. The D gene is left open where the match is weak. Expanded clones get a size class; other rows say once, few or many, or leave the size out.

V	size	length	J	D	DNA	CDR3
TRBV5-6	few	15	TRBJ1-5	NA	TGTGCCAGCAGCCCCGGGACGGAGCCATTATTAGCCCAGCATTTT	CASSPGTEPLLAQHF
TRBV7-9	few	12	TRBJ2-7	NA	TGTGCCAGCAGCACCCACGGGTCGTGGCAGTACTTC	CASSTHGSWQYF
TRBV14	NA	15	TRBJ2-2	NA	TGTGCCAGCAGCCAATTCCGGGACGGGACCGGGGAGCTGTTTTTT	CASSQFRDGTGELFF
TRBV19	NA	15	TRBJ1-1	TRBD1	TGTGCCAGTACCGGGACAGGGGGCCCGAACACTGAAGCTTTCTTT	CASTGTGGPNTEAFF
TRBV7-3	NA	15	TRBJ1-1	TRBD1	TGTGCCAGCAGCACGGGACAGGGGAGGGACACTGAAGCTTTCTTT	CASSTGQGRDTEAFF
TRBV5-6	few	17	TRBJ2-2	TRBD1	TGTGCCAGCAGCTTGGCGCAGAATAGGGGGCTCACCGGGGAGCTGTTTTTT	CASSLAQNRGLTGELFF
TRBV20-1	many	11	TRBJ2-1	NA	TGCAGTGCTAGAGATTCGAGGCTTCAGTTCTTC	CSARDSRLQFF
TRBV9	few	14	TRBJ2-7	TRBD2	TGTGCCAGCAGCAGGGGGGGACTAGCGGAAGAGCAGTACTTC	CASSRGGLAEEQYF
TRBV28	few	16	TRBJ2-5	NA	TGTGCCAGCGGAGACGGGGGTATGCTCTACCAAGAGACCCAGTACTTC	CASGDGGMLYQETQYF
TRBV4-1	NA	17	TRBJ2-2	TRBD1	TGCGCCAGCAGCCAAGATCGACAGGACAGGGGGTCCGGGGAGCTGTTTTTT	CASSQDRQDRGSGELFF
TRBV4-1	NA	15	TRBJ1-2	NA	TGCGCCAGCAGCCGTCCTGCAGGGAATCGGAGGGACTACACCTTC	CASSRPAGNRRDYTF
TRBV7-9	NA	14	TRBJ2-5	NA	TGTGCCAGCAGCCCACCGCAGGGGGGTCAGACCCAGTACTTC	CASSPPQGGQTQYF
TRBV30	NA	14	TRBJ2-1	TRBD2	TGTGCCTGGGCTAGCGGGAGGGGTTACAATGAGCAGTTCTTC	CAWASGRGYNEQFF
TRBV29-1	NA	13	TRBJ2-1	NA	TGCAGCGTCGAATGGGGACTGGTGGGTGAGCAGTTCTTC	CSVEWGLVGEQFF
TRBV5-5	few	12	TRBJ1-2	NA	TGTGCCAGCAGCTTGTCGGATCTTGGCTACACCTTC	CASSLSDLGYTF
TRBV19	NA	12	TRBJ1-1	NA	TGTGCCAGTAGGCCCAGAGGGGAGAAAGCTTTCTTT	CASRPRGEKAFF
TRBV7-2	NA	13	TRBJ2-5	TRBD1	TGTGCCAGCAGCCAGGACAGGGGAAAGACCCAGTACTTC	CASSQDRGKTQYF
TRBV7-2	NA	14	TRBJ2-7	NA	TGTGCCAGCAGCTTGTATAGCCACTCCTACGAGCAGTACTTC	CASSLYSHSYEQYF
TRBV7-9	NA	16	TRBJ2-1	TRBD1	TGTGCCAGCAGCTCCCTTGGACAGGAACTATACAATGAGCAGTTCTTC	CASSSLGQELYNEQFF
TRBV7-2	few	15	TRBJ2-4	TRBD1	TGTGCCAGCAGCTATGCCGGGACAGGGCCCGTCATTCAGTACTTC	CASSYAGTGPVIQYF
TRBV30	NA	15	TRBJ2-5	TRBD1	TGTGCCTGGAGTTTTGGACAGGGGATGGGAGAGACCCAGTACTTC	CAWSFGQGMGETQYF
TRBV5-1	NA	16	TRBJ2-1	TRBD1	TGCGCCAGCAGCTTGTCTGAGGACAGGGGTAAAAATGAGCAGTTCTTC	CASSLSEDRGKNEQFF
TRBV7-2	NA	15	TRBJ2-3	NA	TGTGCCAGCAGCTTTTGGGCCTTGACGACAGATACGCAGTATTTT	CASSFWALTTDTQYF
TRBV7-9	NA	13	TRBJ2-3	NA	TGTGCCAGCAGCTTTATTTTAGGAGATACGCAGTATTTT	CASSFILGDTQYF
TRBV11-1	few	16	TRBJ2-5	NA	TGTGCCAGCAGCTTAAGACGGGCCTTTGCGGCGGAGACCCAGTACTTC	CASSLRRAFAAETQYF
TRBV2	few	16	TRBJ2-2	TRBD1	TGTGCCAGCAGGGCTCCTCCGGGACAGGGTACCGGGGAGCTGTTTTTT	CASRAPPGQGTGELFF
TRBV11-2	NA	17	TRBJ2-5	TRBD2	TGTGCCAGCAGCTTAGCCTGGACTAGCGGCCCACAAGAGACCCAGTACTTC	CASSLAWTSGPQETQYF
TRBV11-2	few	17	TRBJ2-2	TRBD2	TGTGCCAGCAGCCGATTTCTAGCGGGGGGGCCCAACTGGGAGCTGTTTTTT	CASSRFLAGGPNWELFF
TRBV7-3	few	14	TRBJ2-5	NA	TGTGCCAGCAGCTTTGGGCCAAGCGGAGAGACCCAGTACTTC	CASSFGPSGETQYF
TRBV12-3/TRBV12-4	NA	13	TRBJ2-1	NA	TGTGCCAGCAGTTTAGCCCAGGGGTATGAGCAGTTCTTC	CASSLAQGYEQFF
TRBV9	many	15	TRBJ2-5	TRBD2	TGTGCCAGCAGCGTGGGAGCGGGGTACCAAGAGACCCAGTACTTC	CASSVGAGYQETQYF
TRBV6-2/TRBV6-3	few	14	TRBJ2-7	NA	TGTGCCAGCAGTTACGACAGGATGAGATACGAGCAGTACTTC	CASSYDRMRYEQYF
TRBV6-5	NA	15	TRBJ2-3	TRBD2	TGTGCCAGCAGATCTCTAGCGGGGGGGCTACCGACGCAGTATTTT	CASRSLAGGLPTQYF
TRBV30	NA	15	TRBJ2-5	NA	TGTGCCTGGAGTGATGTGGGCAGGGCCGAAGAGACCCAGTACTTC	CAWSDVGRAEETQYF
TRBV5-4	few	13	TRBJ2-1	NA	TGTGCCAGCAGCTGGGACGGCTACAATGAGCAGTTCTTC	CASSWDGYNEQFF
TRBV12-3/TRBV12-4	once	12	TRBJ1-2	NA	TGTGCCAGCGCCACTATGCTCTATGGCTACACCTTC	CASATMLYGYTF
TRBV7-6	NA	17	TRBJ2-1	TRBD1	TGTGCCAGCAGCTTACCCCCGGGACAGGGGGCAGGGGTTGAGCAGTTCTTC	CASSLPPGQGAGVEQFF
TRBV20-1	NA	14	TRBJ2-1	TRBD2	TGCAGTGCCACTAGCGGGAGGGCCATGCATGAGCAGTTCTTC	CSATSGRAMHEQFF
TRBV12-3/TRBV12-4	few	19	TRBJ2-1	TRBD2	TGTGCCAGCAGTTTAAAAGGACTAGCGGACCTCGTTTTCCACAATGAGCAGTTCTTC	CASSLKGLADLVFHNEQFF
TRBV29-1	NA	14	TRBJ2-7	NA	TGCAGCGTTGAAAAGGGTAACGAAGGCTACGAGCAGTACTTC	CSVEKGNEGYEQYF
TRBV5-1	NA	12	TRBJ2-7	NA	TGCGCCAGCAGCGGCGCAGGGGGGGAGCAGTACTTC	CASSGAGGEQYF
TRBV5-1	few	15	TRBJ2-7	TRBD1	TGCGCCAGCAGCACCCAGACAGGGCGCGAGGACGAGCAGTACTTC	CASSTQTGREDEQYF
TRBV12-3/TRBV12-4	NA	11	TRBJ2-7	NA	TGTGCCAGCAGATTTGGAGGCGAGCAGTACTTC	CASRFGGEQYF
TRBV30	NA	14	TRBJ2-7	TRBD2	TGTGCCTGGACTAGCGGGATCGGCTCCTACGAGCAGTACTTC	CAWTSGIGSYEQYF
TRBV5-6	many	15	TRBJ2-7	TRBD2	TGTGCCAGCAGCCACCGGACTAGCGGATCCTACGAGCAGTACTTC	CASSHRTSGSYEQYF